The 25 T cell receptor beta chains in this list originate from one sample, sequenced in a study of technical replicates of blood from a few donors. Libraries were prepared by immunoSEQ multiplex PCR; TCRdb keeps only in-frame clonotypes and omits some of them. Here the sample spans roughly 68,000 clones, approximately 93% being singletons. Sequencing was carried out using PBMCs. These receptors were collected from a human donor in good health. Some clones in this sample may be carry-over from other donors' samples.

V gene TRBV7-2 combines with J gene TRBJ1-1; 10 nucleotides align to TRBD1. The V segment lost 6 bases and the J segment 5 bases; nucleotides outside the gene matches: 6. From germline, CDR1 is SGHTA and CDR2 FQGNSA. The CDR3 contains 14 residues. As DNA, the CDR3 is TGTGCCAGCAGTTGGACAGGGGGAGGGACTGAAGCTTTCTTT. Encoded protein: CASSWTGGGTEAFF. Variable domain in full (rest from reference TRBV7-2 and TRBJ1-1): GAGVSQSPSNKVTEKGKDVELRCDPISGHTALYWYRQSLGQGLEFLIYFQGNSAPDKSGLPSDRFSAERTGGSVSTLTIQRTQQEDSAVYLCASSWTGGGTEAFFGQGTRLTVV.

The chain links TRBV7-9 to TRBJ2-7; 7 nucleotides match TRBD1. This CDR3 spans 14 amino acids. After removal of 3 bases from V and 3 bases from J, the junction contained 5 bases not matched to a gene. The germline V gene has CDR1 SEHNR and CDR2 FQNEAQ (reference sequence). The CDR3 is CASSFKTGFYEQYF. The CDR3 nucleotides read TGTGCCAGCAGCTTCAAGACAGGGTTCTACGAGCAGTACTTC.

The CDR3 loop reads CASSNTGAVGYTF. The CDR3 coding sequence is TGTGCCAGCAGCAATACAGGGGCTGTTGGCTACACCTTC. V gene TRBV9 combines with J gene TRBJ1-2; 7 nucleotides match TRBD1. The CDR3 runs 13 residues. CDR1 SGDLS and CDR2 YYNGEE come from the germline V gene. V gave up 4 bases and J gave up 7 bases; unmatched junction bases: 7.

J is TRBJ1-2 and V is TRBV5-1; 12 bases are a match to TRBD1. CDR1 is SGHRS and CDR2 is YFSETQ in the germline V gene. Germline trimming cut 3 bases from V and 8 bases from J; bases unmatched to any gene: 5. CDR3 length: 14 amino acids. The CDR3 here is CASSSGQGAGGYTF. CDR3 coding DNA: TGCGCCAGCAGCTCGGGACAGGGGGCTGGGGGCTACACCTTC.

The CDR3 nucleotides read TGTGCCAGCAAATCGGGACAGGTCTACAATGAGCAGTTCTTC. This codes for CASKSGQVYNEQFF. The rearrangement links TRBV27 to TRBJ2-1, with TRBD1 identical over 8 bases. J gave up 3 bases and V 7 bases, and 5 bases lay outside the gene matches. Germline CDR1 and CDR2: MNHEY and SMNVEV (reference sequence). The CDR3 loop spans 14 amino acids.

V usage is TRBV19 and J usage is TRBJ1-3, with 9 bases identical to TRBD1. From germline, CDR1 is LNHDA and CDR2 SQIVND (reference sequence). The CDR3 loop spans 18 amino acids. V lost 5 bases to trimming and J lost 0 bases; unmatched junction nucleotides: 11. CDR3 sequence: CASSWGQGRLSSGNTIYF. For the CDR3, the DNA is TGTGCCAGTAGTTGGGGACAGGGTCGTCTCAGCTCTGGAAACACCATATATTTT.

The chain employs TRBV27 and TRBJ2-7; D call uncertain. V shed 5 bases and J shed 5 bases, with 13 bases lying between them. The CDR3 contains 13 residues. The germline CDR1 and CDR2 sequences are MNHEY and SMNVEV (reference sequence). In nucleotides, the CDR3 is TGTGCCAGCAGTCTCGACGGGTCGCACGAGCAGTACTTC. As protein: CASSLDGSHEQYF.

The rearrangement joins TRBV9 to TRBJ1-5, with a tentative D call TRBD1 (6 bases). Trimming shortened V by 6 bases and J by 0 bases, and 16 bases separated the two germline ends. This CDR3 is 16 amino acids long. CDR1 is SGDLS, CDR2 YYNGEE, per germline. The CDR3 region has the DNA TGTGCCAGCACCTTAAGACAGGAGATTAGCAATCAGCCCCAGCATTTT. Protein: CASTLRQEISNQPQHF.

The V and J genes are TRBV5-6 and TRBJ2-7, with TRBD1 identical over 10 bases. Germline lookup yields CDR1 SGHDT and CDR2 YYEEEE. This CDR3 is built from 13 residues. The ends lost 4 bases at V and 6 bases at J; junction bases unmatched: 4. The CDR3 bases are TGTGCCAGCAGCCGGGACAGGGGTGGCGAGCAGTACTTC. It translates to CASSRDRGGEQYF. The full variable domain, its missing parts supplied by reference TRBV5-6 and TRBJ2-7, is DAGVTQSPTHLIKTRGQQVTLRCSPKSGHDTVSWYQQALGQGPQFIFQYYEEEERQRGNFPDRFSGHQFPNYSSELNVNALLLGDSALYLCASSRDRGGEQYFGPGTRLTVT.

This clone came up once. The rearrangement joins TRBV19 to TRBJ2-1, with D possibly being TRBD2 (6 bases). The V end was cut by 3 bases, the J end by 0 bases, with 12 bases between. The CDR3 is 16 residues long. Germline-derived CDR1 and CDR2 are LNHDA and SQIVND (reference sequence). DNA for the CDR3: TGTGCCAGTAGTATCAGCGGCGGGAACTCCTACAATGAGCAGTTCTTC. It codes for CASSISGGNSYNEQFF.

This chain connects TRBV18 to TRBJ2-7; D ambiguous. Per the germline V gene, CDR1 is KGHSH and CDR2 is LQKENI. The CDR3 totals 14 residues. V was shortened by 1 base and J by 4 bases, with 11 bases between the two germline ends. CDR3 sequence: CASSPQSFGYEQYF. The CDR3 DNA is TGTGCCAGCTCACCACAAAGTTTCGGGTACGAGCAGTACTTC. Full variable domain (remainder filled in from reference TRBV18 and TRBJ2-7): NAGVMQNPRHLVRRRGQEARLRCSPMKGHSHVYWYRQLPEEGLKFMVYLQKENIIDESGMPKERFSAEFPKEGPSILRIQQVVRGDSAAYFCASSPQSFGYEQYFGPGTRLTVT.

The gene calls are TRBV6-5 and TRBJ1-6; D is unresolved. The CDR3 contains 14 residues. CDR1 is MNHEY and CDR2 is SVGAGI in the germline V gene. The ends were cut back, 7 bases at V and 6 bases at J, with 13 bases in the middle. DNA for the CDR3: TGTGCCAGCACCGAGGTTGGTTCTAATTCACCCCTCCACTTT. It encodes CASTEVGSNSPLHF.

V gene TRBV30 combines with J gene TRBJ2-3; 7 bases align to TRBD2. Germline CDR1 and CDR2: GTSNPN and SVGIG (reference sequence). With V trimmed by 5 bases and J by 9 bases, 5 bases remained unmatched. The CDR3 loop spans 11 amino acids. The CDR3 protein is CAWRGEVTQYF. The CDR3 DNA sequence: TGTGCCTGGCGGGGGGAAGTCACGCAGTATTTT.

The rearrangement links TRBV9 to TRBJ2-1; a weak D match, TRBD2 (7 bases). The CDR3 is 18 residues long. The V gene lost 0 bases and the J gene lost 7 bases, with 23 bases spanning the gap. From germline, CDR1 is SGDLS and CDR2 YYNGEE. Here the CDR3 reads CASSVEGFWAGAGNEQFF. The CDR3 nucleotides read TGTGCCAGCAGCGTAGAGGGGTTCTGGGCGGGGGCGGGAAATGAGCAGTTCTTC.

The V gene is TRBV6-6, the J gene TRBJ2-5; possibly TRBD2 for D (6 bases). The ends were cut back, 2 bases at V and 3 bases at J, with 16 bases in the middle. The CDR3 covers 16 residues. The germline V gene encodes CDR1 MNHNY and CDR2 SVGAGI (reference sequence). The DNA for the CDR3 is TGTGCCAGCAGTTACGCCGGTCCTTGGGAGGAAGAGACCCAGTACTTC. It encodes CASSYAGPWEEETQYF.

The CDR3 sequence: CASSQGAGTRSEQYF. The CDR3 DNA reads as TGTGCCAGCAGCCAAGGAGCCGGGACTAGATCCGAGCAGTACTTC. V usage is TRBV4-2 and J usage is TRBJ2-7, with TRBD2 matching 8 bases. The length of the CDR3 is 15 residues. Trimming removed 1 base from V and 6 bases from J; junction bases left unmatched: 8. Per germline, CDR1 LGHNA and CDR2 YNFKEQ.

This clone came up a few times. This sequence joins TRBV10-1 and TRBJ1-1; D is possibly TRBD1 (5 bases). Trimming stripped 6 bases from V and 1 base from J, with 9 bases between. Germline values: CDR1 WNHNN, CDR2 SYGVQD (reference sequence). The length of the CDR3 is 13 residues. CDR3 sequence (DNA): TGCGCCAGCAGGCCCACAGGGAACACTGAAGCTTTCTTT. This translates into CASRPTGNTEAFF.

CDR3 bases: TGTGCCAGCAGCTTGGAAGGGGCGAGCAATCAGCCCCAGCATTTT. Its protein is CASSLEGASNQPQHF. V usage is TRBV7-9 and J usage is TRBJ1-5; possibly TRBD1 for D (5 bases). There are 15 residues in the CDR3. Trimming left V 3 bases short and J 1 base short, with 10 bases between. CDR1 is SEHNR and CDR2 is FQNEAQ in the germline V gene (reference sequence).

The chain uses TRBV9 and TRBJ2-3; D is unresolved. Germline assignment: CDR1 SGDLS and CDR2 YYNGEE. The CDR3 has 12 amino acids. The V and J ends lost 0 bases and 6 bases respectively, with 5 bases between them. The CDR3 region has the DNA TGTGCCAGCAGCGTAGTCTCGGATACGCAGTATTTT. It yields the protein CASSVVSDTQYF.

The gene calls are TRBV27 and TRBJ1-5; 8 positions match TRBD1. The junction had 10 bases not matched to a gene; V was cut back by 2 bases and J by 7 bases. The CDR3 length is 16 residues. Per the germline V gene, CDR1 is MNHEY and CDR2 is SMNVEV (reference sequence). In nucleotides, the CDR3 is TGTGCCAGCAGTTTAATGACAGGGGTAGGGGCCCAGCCCCAGCATTTT. It codes for CASSLMTGVGAQPQHF.

J is TRBJ1-5 and V is TRBV7-2, with D tentatively TRBD1 (5 bases). Germline loops: CDR1 SGHTA, CDR2 FQGNSA. This CDR3 is 13 amino acids long. V was trimmed by 8 bases and J by 5 bases, leaving 13 bases between them. The CDR3 nucleotides read TGTGCCAGCGGCACAGGATTAGATCAGCCCCAGCATTTT. It codes for CASGTGLDQPQHF.

V and J are TRBV29-1 and TRBJ2-1; TRBD2 matches 7 bases. Germline V lookup: CDR1 SQVTM, CDR2 ANQGSEA. The trim removed 4 bases at V and 7 bases at J, leaving 1 base unmatched. This CDR3 contains 11 residues. Written as DNA, the CDR3 is TGCAGCGTTGCGCGGGGGAATGAGCAGTTCTTC. It encodes CSVARGNEQFF.

The rearrangement links TRBV7-9 to TRBJ2-7, with D possibly being TRBD1 (6 bases). The CDR3 length is 12 residues. Deletions cut 4 bases from V and 4 bases from J, with 8 bases between. Germline loops: CDR1 SEHNR, CDR2 FQNEAQ (reference sequence). CDR3 coding DNA: TGTGCCAGCAGCTCAGGGGATTACGAGCAGTACTTC. Translating gives CASSSGDYEQYF.

This clone has just one count. The rearrangement uses TRBV6-6 and TRBJ2-2, with 10 positions matching TRBD1. This CDR3 contains 15 residues. Per the germline V gene, CDR1 is MNHNY and CDR2 is SVGAGI (reference sequence). With 5 bases clipped from V and 5 bases from J, the junction kept 5 bases outside the gene matches. The CDR3 protein is CASSRDRGGTGELFF. The CDR3 DNA reads TGTGCCAGCAGTCGGGACAGGGGAGGAACCGGGGAGCTGTTTTTT.

The chain employs TRBV19 and TRBJ1-2; unclear D gene. The CDR3 spans 14 residues. V lost 3 bases and J 5 bases, leaving 13 bases between the germline ends. Germline assignment: CDR1 LNHDA and CDR2 SQIVND (reference sequence). In nucleotides, the CDR3 is TGTGCCAGTAGTATGCAGGCCTTCTGGTATGGCTACACCTTC. Translating it yields CASSMQAFWYGYTF.